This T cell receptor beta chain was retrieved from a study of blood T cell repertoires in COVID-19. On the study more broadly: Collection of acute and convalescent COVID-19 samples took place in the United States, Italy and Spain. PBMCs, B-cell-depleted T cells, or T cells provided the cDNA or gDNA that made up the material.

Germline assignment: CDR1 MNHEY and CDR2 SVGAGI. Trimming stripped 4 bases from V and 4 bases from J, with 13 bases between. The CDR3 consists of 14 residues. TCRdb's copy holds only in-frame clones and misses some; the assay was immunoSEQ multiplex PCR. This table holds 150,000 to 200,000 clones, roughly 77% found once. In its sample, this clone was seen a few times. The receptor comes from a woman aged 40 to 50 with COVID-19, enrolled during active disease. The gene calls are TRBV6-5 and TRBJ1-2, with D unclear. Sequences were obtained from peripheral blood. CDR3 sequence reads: CASSFVRGPYGYTF. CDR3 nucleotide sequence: TGTGCCAGCAGTTTCGTAAGAGGGCCCTATGGCTACACCTTC.